This is a list of T cell receptor beta chains from one sample in a study of spatial heterogeneity in lung cancer. TCRdb passed the 5' RACE reads through MiXCR, listing each CDR3 protein once. The sample lists some 23,000 distinct CDR3 sequences; 6.5% to 8% were seen once. Sample: PBMCs, taken at surgery. These receptor sequences come from a male donor with early-stage non-small cell lung cancer. Both conserved end residues are part of each CDR3. A D gene is named only where the DNA matches it firmly. Rows may omit the clone size; those that give it use once, few, many or a size class.

j_gene,v_gene,d_gene,abundance,CDR3aa,CDR3nt
TRBJ1-4,TRBV2,-,many,CASRRDGVTNEKLFF,TGTGCCAGCAGGCGGGACGGAGTAACTAATGAAAAACTGTTTTTT
TRBJ2-7,TRBV6-5,TRBD1,few,CASSYNGGQGTSYEQYF,TGTGCCAGCAGTTATAATGGGGGACAGGGAACCTCCTACGAGCAGTACTTC
TRBJ2-7,TRBV3-1,-,many,CASSQDPRSYEQYF,TGTGCCAGCAGCCAAGATCCCCGGTCCTACGAGCAGTACTTC
TRBJ2-1,TRBV9,TRBD2,many,CASSAGLAGGVNEQFF,TGTGCCAGCAGCGCGGGACTAGCGGGAGGGGTCAATGAGCAGTTCTTC
TRBJ2-3,TRBV2,TRBD2,-,CASKLAGGADTQYF,TGTGCCAGCAAACTAGCGGGAGGGGCAGATACGCAGTATTTT
TRBJ2-5,TRBV5-5,-,few,CASSLVENTQETQYF,TGTGCCAGCAGCTTGGTGGAGAATACGCAAGAGACCCAGTACTTC
TRBJ2-1,TRBV7-9,TRBD2,few,CASSKRDRAYNEQFF,TGTGCCAGCAGCAAGCGGGACCGTGCCTACAATGAGCAGTTCTTC
TRBJ1-1,TRBV12-3/TRBV12-4,-,many,CASSTGPEAFF,TGTGCCAGCAGTACCGGCCCTGAAGCTTTCTTT
TRBJ2-1,TRBV2,-,many,CASSAPGQRNNEQFF,TGTGCCAGCAGTGCCCCTGGACAGAGAAACAATGAGCAGTTCTTC
TRBJ2-5,TRBV5-1,TRBD2,few,CASRGLEETQYF,TGCGCCAGCAGAGGACTAGAGGAGACCCAGTACTTC
TRBJ1-4,TRBV18,-,-,CASCAGQTNEKLFF,TGTGCCAGCTGCGCCGGGCAGACTAATGAAAAACTGTTTTTT
TRBJ2-1,TRBV11-1,TRBD1,many,CASSPTGTRNEQFF,TGTGCCAGCAGCCCGACAGGGACCCGCAATGAGCAGTTCTTC
TRBJ2-7,TRBV7-9,-,-,CASSLKEGFSSYEQYF,TGTGCCAGCAGCTTAAAAGAGGGGTTCAGTTCCTACGAGCAGTACTTC
TRBJ1-1,TRBV28,-,many,CASSLKGRTEAFF,TGTGCCAGCAGTTTAAAGGGGCGGACTGAAGCTTTCTTT
TRBJ1-6,TRBV28,-,many,CASSLNRRTILYNSPLHF,TGTGCCAGCAGTTTAAATCGACGGACCATCCTTTATAATTCACCCCTCCACTTT
TRBJ2-7,TRBV6-1,-,many,CASTSGSLGVRQYF,TGTGCCAGCACTTCTGGTAGTCTTGGCGTGCGGCAGTACTTC
TRBJ2-6,TRBV6-5,-,many,CASSYHSETGANVLTF,TGTGCCAGCAGTTACCATTCGGAAACTGGGGCCAACGTCCTGACTTTC
TRBJ2-7,TRBV20-1,TRBD2,few,CSAIKGKRDEQHF,TGCAGTGCTATAAAAGGGAAGCGGGACGAGCAGCACTTC
TRBJ2-3,TRBV5-6,-,many,CASSLAGMRDTQYF,TGTGCCAGCAGCTTGGCTGGCATGCGAGATACGCAGTATTTT
TRBJ2-3,TRBV20-1,-,many,CSAPKEGEWGTDTQYF,TGCAGTGCTCCAAAAGAGGGGGAATGGGGCACAGATACGCAGTATTTT
TRBJ1-3,TRBV27,TRBD1,many,CASRQDRGPGNTIYF,TGTGCCAGCAGACAAGACAGGGGGCCGGGAAACACCATATATTTT
TRBJ1-2,TRBV7-9,-,-,CASSFNVAYGYTF,TGTGCCAGCAGTTTTAATGTTGCCTATGGCTACACCTTC
TRBJ2-3,TRBV28,TRBD1,few,CASSSTGRADTQYF,TGTGCCAGCAGTTCGACAGGGCGAGCGGATACGCAGTATTTT
TRBJ2-3,TRBV5-1,-,many,CASSWGGTDTQYF,TGCGCCAGCAGCTGGGGAGGTACAGATACGCAGTATTTT
TRBJ2-7,TRBV6-5,-,-,CASSYDGAREQYF,TGTGCCAGCAGTTACGACGGGGCCAGAGAGCAGTACTTC
TRBJ2-3,TRBV20-1,TRBD2,many,CSAEGWVSGSRDTQYF,TGCAGTGCGGAGGGATGGGTTAGCGGGAGCCGCGATACGCAGTATTTT
TRBJ1-1,TRBV2,-,many,CASSLREGMNTEAFF,TGTGCCAGCAGTCTCCGGGAGGGAATGAACACTGAAGCTTTCTTT
TRBJ1-2,TRBV5-1,-,-,CASSLDVNYGYTF,TGCGCCAGCAGCTTAGACGTTAACTATGGCTACACCTTC
TRBJ1-3,TRBV14,-,many,CASSQGRIYGNTIYF,TGTGCCAGCAGCCAAGGACGGATTTATGGAAACACCATATATTTT
TRBJ2-3,TRBV20-1,-,many,CSASHTDTQYF,TGCAGTGCTAGTCACACAGATACGCAGTATTTT
TRBJ2-3,TRBV21-1,-,few,CASSTVRDTDTQYF,TGTGCCAGCAGCACAGTCCGGGACACAGATACGCAGTATTTT
TRBJ1-1,TRBV5-1,-,many,CASSLVGGRDAFF,TGCGCCAGCAGCTTGGTCGGGGGGCGAGACGCTTTCTTT
TRBJ2-2,TRBV4-1,-,many,CASSQGVATRAFTGELFF,TGCGCCAGCAGCCAAGGGGTCGCCACTAGGGCCTTCACCGGGGAGCTGTTTTTT
TRBJ2-5,TRBV4-1,-,few,CASSHPGEQETQYF,TGCGCCAGCAGCCACCCGGGCGAGCAAGAGACCCAGTACTTC
TRBJ1-6,TRBV30,-,many,CAWSANSPLHF,TGTGCCTGGAGCGCTAATTCACCCCTCCACTTT
TRBJ1-1,TRBV6-1,TRBD1,medium-sized,CASSAFRDRGAFF,TGTGCCAGCAGTGCCTTTCGAGACAGGGGAGCTTTCTTT
TRBJ2-5,TRBV4-2,TRBD1,-,CASSQGQGLGETQYF,TGTGCCAGCAGCCAAGGACAGGGCTTAGGAGAGACCCAGTACTTC
TRBJ1-1,TRBV28,-,many,CASSTFGPPNTEAFF,TGTGCCAGCAGTACCTTTGGACCGCCGAACACTGAAGCTTTCTTT
TRBJ2-5,TRBV5-8,TRBD2,-,CASSLGLAGARETQYF,TGTGCCAGCAGCTTGGGACTAGCGGGAGCTCGGGAGACCCAGTACTTC
TRBJ2-1,TRBV28,-,many,CASSQPPGVYNEQFF,TGTGCCAGCAGCCAACCCCCCGGGGTCTACAATGAGCAGTTCTTC
TRBJ1-2,TRBV7-2,-,few,CASSQGTSRSYGYTF,TGTGCCAGCAGCCAGGGGACATCTCGCTCCTATGGCTACACCTTC
TRBJ1-6,TRBV4-1,-,many,CASSQDIAGGAQNSPLHF,TGCGCCAGCAGCCAAGATATTGCCGGGGGGGCCCAAAATTCACCCCTCCACTTT
TRBJ2-1,TRBV18,-,-,CASSPPGSHTYNEQFF,TGTGCCAGCTCACCACCGGGGTCGCATACCTACAATGAGCAGTTCTTC
TRBJ2-3,TRBV7-8,-,many,CASSYPGGDTQYF,TGTGCCAGCAGCTACCCCGGAGGGGATACGCAGTATTTT
TRBJ2-3,TRBV24-1,-,many,CATSGGALPDTQYF,TGTGCCACCAGTGGAGGGGCCCTGCCAGATACGCAGTATTTT
TRBJ1-5,TRBV28,-,medium-sized,CATYARDNQPQHF,TGTGCCACCTATGCCAGGGACAATCAGCCCCAGCATTTT
TRBJ2-7,TRBV11-2,TRBD2,few,CASSSGTREYEQYF,TGTGCCAGCAGCTCCGGGACTAGAGAGTACGAGCAGTACTTC
TRBJ1-1,TRBV12-3/TRBV12-4,-,many,CASSLALDEAFF,TGTGCCAGCAGTTTAGCGCTGGACGAAGCTTTCTTT
TRBJ2-3,TRBV20-1,TRBD2,many,CSATSGTTSTDTQYF,TGCAGTGCTACCTCCGGGACTACTAGCACAGATACGCAGTATTTT
TRBJ1-5,TRBV2,-,many,CASREDPGVQPQHF,TGTGCCAGCAGAGAAGACCCAGGAGTTCAGCCCCAGCATTTT
TRBJ2-7,TRBV28,-,many,CASSSPYEQYF,TGTGCCAGCAGTTCTCCCTACGAGCAGTACTTC
TRBJ2-7,TRBV11-2,TRBD1,-,CASSVGTDYEQYF,TGTGCCAGCAGCGTTGGGACAGACTACGAGCAGTACTTC
TRBJ1-6,TRBV7-9,-,-,CASSWDVYNSPLHF,TGTGCCAGCAGTTGGGACGTCTATAATTCACCCCTCCACTTT
TRBJ1-4,TRBV12-3/TRBV12-4,-,-,CASSLKGSGVKLFF,TGTGCCAGCAGTTTAAAGGGGTCCGGCGTCAAACTGTTTTTT